The following is a T cell receptor beta chain sequence with its context. Its antigen remains unknown. The study reverse transcribed the entire isolated RNA, so it sequenced expressed TCRB transcripts. The repertoire was sequenced with immunoSEQ multiplex PCR; TCRdb's copy has only in-frame clones and lacks some. Of some 400,000 clones in the sample, about 14% were seen once. Between the trimmed V and J ends, which lost 4 bases and 0 bases, there was a span of 10 bases. Germline CDR1 and CDR2: SGHDT and YYEEEE. The CDR3 length is 14 residues. This specimen comes from a study of beta chain features in type 1 diabetes. Across the study: Examination covered around 100 million sorted cells spanning all samples. The study, taken as a whole, reports: Patients with type 1 diabetes showed fewer VDJ junction insertions and more deletions.

Source material: naive CD4+ T cells from blood. V is TRBV5-6 and J is TRBJ1-1, with D perhaps TRBD1 (6 bases). The clonotype comes from a woman under 30 in good health. The CDR3, as DNA: TGTGCCAGCAGCATCAGGGGTGTGAACACTGAAGCTTTCTTT. Its translation is CASSIRGVNTEAFF.